The sequence of this T cell receptor beta chain was determined in a study of blood T cell repertoires in COVID-19. Overall study: Samples representing acute and convalescent COVID-19 were sourced from the United States, Italy and Spain.

The data were produced by immunoSEQ multiplex PCR, yet TCRdb's version contains in-frame clones alone and is incomplete. The sample lists roughly 87,000 clones, about 84% occurring once. V lost 5 bases and J 5 bases, leaving 15 bases between the germline ends. Germline values: CDR1 SEHNR, CDR2 FQNEAQ (reference sequence). The CDR3 has 14 amino acids. Sequencing was carried out using peripheral blood. The rearrangement joins TRBV7-9 to TRBJ1-1; possibly TRBD1 for D (5 bases). This receptor was identified in a human donor in a cohort sampled during active COVID-19. The CDR3 DNA reads as TGTGCCAGCAGCCGCTGGGAGGGGAGGACTGAAGCTTTCTTT. It is translated as CASSRWEGRTEAFF.